One and the same sample provided the 25 T cell receptor beta chains below, sequenced in a study of tumor-infiltrating lymphocytes in primary liver carcinoma. A constant-region primer served to make TCR beta cDNA from about 530 ng total RNA. Researchers made the TCR beta libraries by running three nested multiplex PCR rounds with slightly modified ARM-PCR. Running nine to ten cycles apiece, the first two PCR rounds relied on TRBV1-TRBV30 forward primers together with a C-beta reverse primer. TCRdb redid the calling of the multiplex PCR reads with MiXCR, one entry per CDR3 protein. The data contain 300,000 to 350,000 distinct CDR3 sequences, 65% of them seen just once; the ten biggest clones take up under 8%. Unsorted whole blood supplied the RNA, and germline DNA was extracted too. The source material was peripheral blood. These receptors all stem from a man aged 40-55 years with primary liver carcinoma and hepatitis B virus infection.

On this clonotype itself: This could be a read error, since a much larger clone is one nucleotide away. The chain carries TRBV6-5 and TRBJ2-7; tentative D call: TRBD2 (6 bases). This CDR3 is built from 13 residues. Germline V CDR1 and CDR2: MNHEY, SVGAGI. The DNA for the CDR3 is TGTGCCAGCCAGGCGGGGTCTTCCTACGAGCACTACTTC. As protein: CASQAGSSYEHYF.

A note on this clonotype: The CDR3 ends on some other residue instead of the conserved phenylalanine or tryptophan, so this is likely a read error. This chain uses TRBV5-4 with TRBJ2-7, with D perhaps assigned TRBD1 or TRBD2 (5 bases each). The V gene's germline CDR1 is SGHNT and CDR2 YYREEE (reference sequence). This CDR3 has 14 residues. The CDR3 DNA is TGTGCCAGCAGCTACTCGGGACGTGGGTACGGGCAGTACTTA. It is translated as CASSYSGRGYGQYL.

On this clonotype: The CDR3 does not end in the conserved phenylalanine or tryptophan, so this is likely a read error. V gene TRBV6-5 combines with J gene TRBJ1-1; maybe TRBD1 (6 bases). Trimming shortened V by 5 bases and J by 0 bases, and 13 bases separated the two germline ends. CDR1 is MNHEY and CDR2 is SVGAGI in the germline V gene. The CDR3 is 15 amino acids. CDR3 in DNA: TGTGCCAGCAGTCCAACGGGACACCTGAACACTGAAGCTTTCCTT. It codes for CASSPTGHLNTEAFL.

Remarks on this clonotype: Being one base from a much bigger clone, this may be a read error. CDR3 protein: CANSDGYYYGYTF. As DNA, the CDR3 is TGTGCCAACAGTGACGGTTACTATTATGGCTACACCTTC. The J gene is TRBJ1-2, the V gene TRBV6-1, with no clear D. There are 13 residues in the CDR3. The germline CDR1 and CDR2 sequences are MNHNS and SASEGT.

This clonotype was detected many times. The chain uses TRBV6-5 and TRBJ2-7, with TRBD2 as a possible D gene (5 bases). The germline V gene has CDR1 MNHEY and CDR2 SVGAGI. The CDR3 has 15 amino acids. V was trimmed by 7 bases and J by 0 bases, leaving 16 bases between them. DNA for the CDR3: TGTGCCAGCAAGGAGAACCCCGGGAACTCCTACGAGCAGTACTTC. It specifies CASKENPGNSYEQYF.

Worth noting for this clonotype: One junction end does not reproduce the germline sequence, and a read error may be involved. J is TRBJ2-1 and V is TRBV4-3; maybe TRBD2 (6 bases). The CDR3 has 16 amino acids. Germline lookup yields CDR1 LGHNA and CDR2 YSLEER. The CDR3 is CASSQDGGETYSEQFF. The CDR3 DNA reads TGCGCCAGCAGCCAAGATGGCGGGGAAACATACAGTGAGCAGTTCTTC.

This clonotype was recorded many times. The V call is TRBV29-1, the J call TRBJ1-5; D possibly corresponds to TRBD1 (5 bases). Trimming removed 4 bases at V and 2 bases at J, with 6 bases between. Germline CDR1 SQVTM, CDR2 ANQGSEA. The CDR3 runs 12 residues. The CDR3 DNA sequence: TGCAGCGTTGCGGGGGGCAATCAGCCCCAGCATTTT. Translation gives CSVAGGNQPQHF.

Details on this clonotype: A junction boundary mismatches the germline segment, possibly from a read error. This chain connects TRBV12-3 or TRBV12-4 to TRBJ2-7, with D unresolved. The CDR3 is made up of 13 amino acids. This CDR3 is CASSLKGSYEQQF. The CDR3 nucleotides are TGTGCCAGCAGTTTAAAGGGCTCCTACGAGCAGCAGTTC.

Of note for this clonotype: A single base separates this from a much larger clone, so it may be a read error. The conserved closing phenylalanine or tryptophan is absent in this CDR3, likely reflecting a read error. The rearrangement joins TRBV10-3 to TRBJ2-5, with TRBD2 identical over 11 bases. Germline V CDR1 and CDR2: ENHRY, SYGVKD. CDR3 length: 15 amino acids. The V segment lost 10 bases and the J segment 1 base; nucleotides outside the gene matches: 8. CDR3 amino acids: CATKGLAEIQETQYS. The DNA for the CDR3 is TGTGCCACAAAGGGACTAGCGGAAATCCAAGAGACCCAGTACTCC.

This clonotype was counted between two and nine times. V usage is TRBV10-2 and J usage is TRBJ2-2; no clear D gene. The CDR3 contains 15 residues. The V gene's germline CDR1 is WSHSY and CDR2 SAAADI. V gave up 0 bases and J gave up 4 bases, with 9 bases separating them. CDR3 amino acids: CASSESRHPTGELFF. DNA for the CDR3: TGCGCCAGCAGTGAGTCTAGGCACCCCACCGGGGAGCTGTTTTTT.

On this clonotype itself: This may be a read error: a much more frequent sequence differs by one nucleotide. The V and J genes are TRBV12-3 or TRBV12-4 and TRBJ1-1; D unresolved. The CDR3 consists of 12 residues. The germline V and J ends were trimmed by 4 bases and 4 bases, with 7 bases remaining between them. The chain's CDR3 is CASSCASTEAFF. The CDR3 DNA is TGTGCCAGCAGTTGTGCTTCCACTGAAGCTTTCTTT.

As for this clonotype: Since the CDR3 does not end with the conserved phenylalanine or tryptophan, this likely comes from a read error. The genes are TRBV11-2 and TRBJ1-3, with a possible D match to TRBD1 (6 bases). Germline CDR1 and CDR2: SGHAT and FQNNGV. The germline V and J ends were trimmed by 7 bases and 0 bases, with 16 bases remaining between them. This CDR3 is built from 16 residues. In nucleotides, the CDR3 is TGTGCCAGCATCCTTATGGACAGTCTCTCTGGAAACACCATATATCTT. The encoded protein is CASILMDSLSGNTIYL.

Comments on this clonotype: Just one base apart from a much larger clone, this may be a read error. The chain carries TRBV6-1 and TRBJ2-5; no clear D gene. This CDR3 has 17 amino acids. Trimming pared 7 bases from V and 7 bases from J, leaving 28 bases between. From germline, CDR1 is MNHNS and CDR2 SASEGT. The CDR3 bases are TGTGCCAGCACAACTCTCAACAACGGTGGGGTTTTTGGGACCCAGTACTTC. Amino acids: CASTTLNNGGVFGTQYF.

Notes on this clonotype: Germline and junction disagree at one end, which may indicate a read error. V and J are TRBV11-2 and TRBJ2-3; D call uncertain. The CDR3 has 12 residues. The germline V gene encodes CDR1 SGHAT and CDR2 FQNNGV. CDR3 nucleotide sequence: TGTGCCAGCTGCTTACCCGTGGATACGCAATATTTT. Translating gives CASCLPVDTQYF.

With respect to this clonotype: The CDR3 end shows no conserved phenylalanine or tryptophan, and so a read error is likely. The chain joins TRBV28 to TRBJ2-1; 8 bases match TRBD2. The V gene's germline CDR1 is MDHEN and CDR2 SYDVKM. V lost 3 bases, J lost 5 bases, and 12 bases stayed unmatched. The CDR3 loop spans 17 amino acids. CDR3 protein: CASSFGRASGVDNEQFL. The CDR3 coding sequence is TGTGCCAGCAGTTTCGGGAGGGCTAGCGGAGTCGACAATGAGCAGTTCCTC.

As concerns this clonotype: One junction end disagrees with the germline gene, perhaps due to a read error. The J gene is TRBJ2-7, the V gene TRBV11-2, with D unresolved. The germline gives CDR1 SGHAT, CDR2 FQNNGV. This CDR3 comprises 13 residues. The CDR3 nucleotides read TGTGCTAGCAGCTTAATGGCGGCCTACGATCAGTACTTC. Translated: CASSLMAAYDQYF.

The chain is built from TRBV11-2 and TRBJ2-7; no firm D call. This CDR3 has 13 residues. From germline, CDR1 is SGHAT and CDR2 FQNNGV. CDR3 loop: CGNSLAPGDEQYF. In nucleotides, the CDR3 is TGTGGCAACAGCTTAGCCCCTGGGGACGAGCAGTACTTC.

In the case of this clonotype: Germline and junction disagree at one end, which may indicate a read error. The genes are TRBV13 and TRBJ2-7; 11 bases are a match to TRBD2. Germline V CDR1 and CDR2: PRHDT, FYEKMQ (reference sequence). This CDR3 spans 14 amino acids. CDR3 residues: CAISFGLAGHEQYF. CDR3 in DNA: TGTGCCATCAGCTTCGGACTAGCGGGTCACGAGCAGTACTTC.

There are a few counts of this clonotype. The chain's CDR3 is CASSFRGGSNNGYTF. The CDR3 DNA follows: TGTGCCAGCAGCTTCCGGGGGGGTTCCAACAATGGCTACACCTTC. The V call is TRBV11-1, the J call TRBJ1-2; a possible D gene is TRBD1 (5 bases). Trimming stripped 3 bases from V and 6 bases from J, with 17 bases between. The CDR3 consists of 15 residues. Per the germline V gene, CDR1 is SGHAT and CDR2 is FQDESV (reference sequence).

The V and J genes are TRBV13 and TRBJ2-2, with D perhaps TRBD1 or TRBD2 (6 bases each). Deletions cut 5 bases from V and 4 bases from J, with 14 bases between. CDR3 length equals 15 residues. Germline V CDR1 and CDR2: PRHDT, FYEKMQ (reference sequence). The CDR3 sequence is CASSREGGRTGELFF. CDR3 nucleotide sequence: TGTGCCAGCAGCCGGGAAGGGGGGCGCACCGGGGAGCTGTTTTTT.

Of note for this clonotype: A read error may produce the germline difference seen at one junction end. The rearrangement joins TRBV5-4 to TRBJ2-7, with TRBD1 as a possible D gene (6 bases). CDR1 is SGHNT, CDR2 YYREEE, per germline (reference sequence). The CDR3 loop spans 14 amino acids. The CDR3 DNA reads TGTGCCAACAGCCAGGCGACAGGCCACTACGAGCAGTACTTC. Translation gives CANSQATGHYEQYF. The variable domain in full, with the rest retrieved from reference TRBV5-4 and TRBJ2-7, is ETGVTQSPTHLIKTRGQQVTLRCSSQSGHNTVSWYQQALGQGPQFIFQYYREEENGRGNFPPRFSGLQFPNYSSELNVNALELDDSALYLCANSQATGHYEQYFGPGTRLTVT.

The V call is TRBV29-1, the J call TRBJ2-3, with D tentatively TRBD2 (7 bases). Germline V gene sequence: CDR1 SQVTM, CDR2 ANQGSEA. The CDR3 is 17 amino acids. Trimming pared 0 bases from V and 0 bases from J, leaving 16 bases between. The CDR3, as DNA: TGCAGCGTTGAAGATTGGACTAGGGGGAGTAGCACAGATACGCAGTATTTT. As protein: CSVEDWTRGSSTDTQYF.

A remark on this clonotype: A much larger clone lies one base from this, so it may be a read error. This chain uses TRBV10-2 with TRBJ2-2; D not resolved. CDR1 WSHSY and CDR2 SAAADI come from the germline V gene. The CDR3 runs 14 residues. The CDR3 bases are TGCGCCAGAAGTGAGTTAGGCTCTACCGGGGAGCTGTTTTTT. Protein: CARSELGSTGELFF.

Regarding this clonotype: The final CDR3 position lacks the conserved phenylalanine or tryptophan, pointing to a likely read error. V and J are TRBV6-2 or TRBV6-3 and TRBJ2-7; D is uncertain. CDR1 is MNHEY and CDR2 is SVGEGT in the germline V gene. The CDR3 has 14 residues. V was clipped by 6 bases and J by 3 bases, with 15 bases between them. DNA of the CDR3: TGTGCCAGCAGCAAGCTCACGCCCTTCTACGAGCAGTACCTC. Encoded protein: CASSKLTPFYEQYL.

Remarks on this clonotype: The junction and the germline gene differ at one end; a read error may be behind it. The chain combines TRBV11-2 with TRBJ2-1, with a tentative D call TRBD2 (5 bases). There are 16 residues in the CDR3. In germline, CDR1 is SGHAT, CDR2 FQNNGV. The CDR3, as DNA: TGTGCCAGCAGTTCAGCGGAGGTTGTTTCCTACGATGAGCAGTTCTTC. Translated: CASSSAEVVSYDEQFF.